Reported below is one TCR beta chain. Antigen specificity is unknown. There are 15 residues in the CDR3. The germline gives CDR1 SGHTA, CDR2 FQGNSA. Trimming shortened V by 4 bases and J by 5 bases, and 14 bases separated the two germline ends. The data were obtained in a study of T cell clones after liver transplantation. Whole-study results and caveats: Graft donor-reactive T cells possibly entered the graft instead of undergoing deletion. Circulating graft-donor-reactive CD4 TCRbeta sequences fell significantly post-transplant in 5 of 8 subjects. Compared with third party-reactive sequences, donor-reactive ones declined more, independent of withdrawal success.

The method was immunoSEQ multiplex PCR; TCRdb's version includes in-frame clones alone and lacks a portion of them. The sample holds about 100,000 clones; 82% are singletons and the top ten take 0.85% to 1%. This specimen consisted of CD4+ T cells from blood, obtained before liver transplant. The receptor comes from a human donor who received a liver transplant. The gene calls are TRBV7-2 and TRBJ2-2; D may match TRBD1 or TRBD2 (5 bases each). The CDR3 spells CASSYGTLRTGELFF. The CDR3 nucleotides read TGTGCCAGCAGCTACGGGACCCTTCGGACCGGGGAGCTGTTTTTT. Full variable domain (outside the CDR3, taken from reference TRBV7-2 and TRBJ2-2): GAGVSQSPSNKVTEKGKDVELRCDPISGHTALYWYRQSLGQGLEFLIYFQGNSAPDKSGLPSDRFSAERTGGSVSTLTIQRTQQEDSAVYLCASSYGTLRTGELFFGEGSRLTVL.